These 20 T cell receptor beta chains share one sample of origin, sequenced in a study of regulatory T cells in long-lasting Graves disease. Relying on iRepertoire HTBI primers and Arm-PCR of CDR3 regions, the team built TCR beta libraries. In TCRdb, the multiplex PCR reads were re-called with MiXCR into one record per CDR3 protein. The repertoire holds 350,000 to 450,000 distinct CDR3 sequences, with 14% to 15% as singletons. Time point indicated: newly diagnosed GD, antithyroid drugs for less than 3 months. RNA extracted from PBMCs served as the sequencing template. This sample also belongs to another study, concerning T cells in Graves' hyperthyroidism and ophthalmopathy.

This specimen consisted of peripheral blood mononuclear cells (PBMCs), obtained at new diagnosis, from a patient treated with antithyroid drugs. All receptors derive from a woman aged 25 to 45 with Graves disease.

At least ten counts were recorded for this clonotype. The genes are TRBV5-1 and TRBJ1-2, with 8 bases fitting TRBD1. Germline values: CDR1 SGHRS, CDR2 YFSETQ. V gave up 4 bases and J gave up 4 bases; unmatched junction bases: 9. The CDR3 spans 15 residues. CDR3 in DNA: TGCGCCAGCAGCCCGACAGGGGTTTTTGGCTATGGCTACACCTTC. The encoded protein is CASSPTGVFGYGYTF.

CDR3 sequence (DNA): TGCGCCACCTCCGGGACTAGGGCCGGAGAGACCCAGTACTTC. Its protein is CATSGTRAGETQYF. This chain uses TRBV10-1 with TRBJ2-5; 8 bases align to TRBD2. Germline V gene lookup returns CDR1 WNHNN and CDR2 SYGVQD (reference sequence). This CDR3 spans 14 amino acids. Trimming removed 10 bases from V and 4 bases from J; junction bases left unmatched: 11.

This clonotype came up a few times. The chain uses TRBV4-1 and TRBJ2-7; D might be TRBD1 (5 bases). The V end lost 4 bases, the J end lost 2 bases, and 15 bases lay between the germline ends. This CDR3 has 15 residues. In germline, CDR1 is MGHRA, CDR2 YSYEKL. As DNA, the CDR3 is TGCGCCAGCAGCCTCGCCCGACAGTTTACCTACGAGCAGTACTTC. The encoded protein is CASSLARQFTYEQYF.

This clonotype was recorded many times. V usage is TRBV2 and J usage is TRBJ2-5, with TRBD2 as a possible D gene (5 bases). The V end lost 6 bases, the J end lost 4 bases, and 15 bases lay between the germline ends. The CDR3 runs 14 residues. CDR1 is SNHLY, CDR2 FYNNEI, per germline. This CDR3 is CASSPGRRPETQYF. CDR3 bases: TGTGCCAGCAGCCCCGGGCGGAGGCCAGAGACCCAGTACTTC. The full variable domain, in which reference TRBV2 and TRBJ2-5 provide the parts outside the CDR3, is EPEVTQTPSHQVTQMGQEVILRCVPISNHLYFYWYRQILGQKVEFLVSFYNNEISEKSEIFDDQFSVERPDGSNFTLKIRSTKLEDSAMYFCASSPGRRPETQYFGPGTRLLVL.

This clonotype appeared a few times. The chain recombines TRBV28 with TRBJ2-2, with D possibly TRBD2 on 8 matching bases. Germline CDR1 MDHEN, CDR2 SYDVKM. This CDR3 is built from 16 residues. Trimming took 7 bases from V and 4 from J, leaving 19 bases between them. The DNA for the CDR3 is TGTGCCAGCACTCCAGGGGGACTAGGGAGCACCGGGGAGCTGTTTTTT. Translated: CASTPGGLGSTGELFF.

The rearrangement joins TRBV19 to TRBJ2-1; TRBD2 matches 9 bases. Trimming at V came to 3 bases and at J to 5 bases, leaving 5 bases not matched to a gene. The CDR3 covers 15 residues. Germline V gene data show CDR1 as LNHDA and CDR2 as SQIVND (reference sequence). This CDR3 reads CASSITSGYNNEQFF. The CDR3 region has the DNA TGTGCCAGTAGTATTACTAGCGGGTACAACAATGAGCAGTTCTTC.

This clonotype was detected only a few times. The chain uses TRBV28 and TRBJ2-6; 9 bases are shared with TRBD1. J was trimmed by 2 bases and V by 1 base; bases with no gene match: 3. The CDR3 has 17 amino acids. CDR1 is MDHEN and CDR2 is SYDVKM in the germline V gene. CDR3 nucleotide sequence: TGTGCCAGCAGTTTATTCAGGACAGGGGCTGGGGCCAACGTCCTGACTTTC. Its translation: CASSLFRTGAGANVLTF.

This clonotype has a handful of counts. The V and J genes are TRBV19 and TRBJ2-3, with D perhaps given as TRBD1 or TRBD2 (5 bases each). The CDR3 contains 16 residues. Per germline, CDR1 LNHDA and CDR2 SQIVND (reference sequence). The V end was cut by 3 bases, the J end by 5 bases, with 18 bases between. For the CDR3, the DNA is TGTGCCAGTAGTATGGACCTTGGGCAGGGACGAGATACGCAGTATTTT. Its translation is CASSMDLGQGRDTQYF.

The chain employs TRBV7-9 and TRBJ1-2; D unresolved. Trimming left V 7 bases short and J 0 bases short, with 12 bases between. The CDR3 extends over 14 amino acids. Germline CDR1 SEHNR, CDR2 FQNEAQ (reference sequence). In nucleotides, the CDR3 is TGTGCCAGCACCGACCCCGGAGCTAACTATGGCTACACCTTC. Protein: CASTDPGANYGYTF.

CDR3 sequence: CASSEGRHNTDTQYF. The CDR3, as DNA: TGCGCCAGCAGTGAGGGGCGACACAACACAGATACGCAGTATTTT. The chain has TRBV5-1 and TRBJ2-3; the D call may be TRBD1 or TRBD2 (5 bases each). The CDR3 is 15 amino acids. Germline assignment: CDR1 SGHRS and CDR2 YFSETQ. Trimming cost V 5 bases and J 2 bases, with 15 bases left between them.

This clonotype was detected ten times or more. The V call is TRBV11-2, the J call TRBJ2-2; TRBD2 is a possible D gene (5 bases). Between the trimmed V and J ends, which lost 4 bases and 6 bases, there was a span of 9 bases. The CDR3 consists of 13 residues. Germline values: CDR1 SGHAT, CDR2 FQNNGV. The CDR3 sequence is CASSSTRAGELFF. The DNA for the CDR3 is TGTGCCAGCAGCTCCACGAGGGCCGGGGAGCTGTTTTTT.

The chain joins TRBV4-1 to TRBJ2-4; D is perhaps TRBD1 or TRBD2 (5 bases each). The CDR3 is 16 residues long. V was clipped by 0 bases and J by 4 bases, with 13 bases between them. The germline V gene has CDR1 MGHRA and CDR2 YSYEKL. CDR3: CASSQDRWDGKNIQYF. CDR3 DNA: TGCGCCAGCAGCCAAGATCGATGGGACGGGAAAAACATTCAGTACTTC.

This clonotype was recorded at least ten times. The chain recombines TRBV15 with TRBJ1-2; D is unresolved. With 3 bases removed from V and 5 bases from J, the gap between germline ends came to 19 bases. Germline assignment: CDR1 LNHNV and CDR2 YYDKDF (reference sequence). CDR3 length: 16 residues. CDR3 DNA sequence: TGTGCCACCAGCAGCGGCGGGGATAGGGCGGCGTATGGCTACACCTTC. Encoded protein: CATSSGGDRAAYGYTF.

This clonotype was seen a handful of times. This sequence joins TRBV7-3 and TRBJ1-1; TRBD1 is a possible D gene (6 bases). Trimming took 7 bases from V and 1 from J, leaving 22 bases between them. Germline CDR1 SGHTA, CDR2 FQGTGA. This CDR3 region has 17 residues. The CDR3 DNA reads TGTGCCAGCAATTTCGGTTTACAGGGTTTGGGGAACACTGAAGCTTTCTTT. Its protein is CASNFGLQGLGNTEAFF.

This clonotype occurred many times. The chain has TRBV5-1 and TRBJ2-3, with TRBD1 matching over 7 bases. This CDR3 has 16 amino acids. CDR1 and CDR2 (germline): SGHRS, YFSETQ. The trim removed 3 bases at V and 5 bases at J, leaving 12 bases unmatched. The CDR3 nucleotides read TGCGCCAGCAGCTCCTCGGGACAGCTCGGAAGAGATACGCAGTATTTT. This encodes CASSSSGQLGRDTQYF. The whole variable domain, filled in from reference TRBV5-1 and TRBJ2-3, reads KAGVTQTPRYLIKTRGQQVTLSCSPISGHRSVSWYQQTPGQGLQFLFEYFSETQRNKGNFPGRFSGRQFSNSRSEMNVSTLELGDSALYLCASSSSGQLGRDTQYFGPGTRLTVL.

This clonotype has ten or more counts. The rearrangement links TRBV18 to TRBJ2-7, with 7 bases that match TRBD2. Germline V CDR1 and CDR2: KGHSH, LQKENI. The ends lost 2 bases at V and 5 bases at J; junction bases unmatched: 6. This CDR3 region has 14 residues. The CDR3 DNA reads as TGTGCCAGCTCACCAAGATCAGGGAGGGACGAGCAGTACTTC. It translates to CASSPRSGRDEQYF. The whole variable domain, filled in from reference TRBV18 and TRBJ2-7, reads NAGVMQNPRHLVRRRGQEARLRCSPMKGHSHVYWYRQLPEEGLKFMVYLQKENIIDESGMPKERFSAEFPKEGPSILRIQQVVRGDSAAYFCASSPRSGRDEQYFGPGTRLTVT.

This clonotype appeared many times. The rearrangement links TRBV3-1 to TRBJ2-7; 7 bases fit TRBD2. Per the germline V gene, CDR1 is LGHDT and CDR2 is YNNKEL (reference sequence). Unmatched junction bases numbered 12, after V lost 0 bases and J lost 7 bases. The CDR3 is 16 residues long. CDR3: CASSQDGGLGSSEQYF. For the CDR3, the DNA is TGTGCCAGCAGCCAAGACGGGGGGTTAGGGTCGTCTGAGCAGTACTTC.

As regards this clonotype: A much larger clonotype is one base distant, so this may be a read error. This chain links TRBV27 with TRBJ2-3, with TRBD1 matching 11 bases. The DNA end is a closer match to TRBJ2-7, so the J assignment may be wrong. The CDR3 totals 17 residues. CDR1 and CDR2 (germline): MNHEY, SMNVEV (reference sequence). CDR3 DNA: TGTGCCAGCAGTTTACGGCGTGTTGGACAGGGGGCTGGGGAGCAGTACTTC. Its protein product is CASSLRRVGQGAGEQYF.

With regard to this clonotype: The CDR3 does not close with the conserved phenylalanine or tryptophan, likely indicating a read error. The chain joins TRBV9 to TRBJ2-1, with TRBD2 identical over 8 bases. Germline CDR1 reads SGDLS; CDR2 reads YYNGEE. V was clipped by 0 bases and J by 6 bases; unmatched bases: 8. This CDR3 is built from 16 residues. CDR3 sequence reads: CASSVEGAGVINEQFL. The CDR3 DNA is TGTGCCAGCAGCGTAGAGGGAGCGGGAGTAATCAATGAGCAGTTCCTC.

In its sample, this clonotype was seen many times. The chain is built from TRBV11-2 and TRBJ2-7; weak D call: TRBD1 (6 bases). Germline V gives CDR1 SGHAT, CDR2 FQNNGV. The CDR3 loop spans 13 amino acids. The V end was cut by 6 bases, the J end by 0 bases, with 9 bases between. The CDR3 here is CASRTGTSYEQYF. CDR3 nucleotide sequence: TGTGCCAGCAGAACAGGGACCTCCTACGAGCAGTACTTC.